Listed below are T cell receptor beta chains from one sample, sequenced in a study of vaccination effects on CD4 cells after COVID-19. The repertoire was sequenced with immunoSEQ multiplex PCR; TCRdb's copy has only in-frame clones and lacks some. The repertoire has 45,000 to 60,000 clones, 60% to 85% of them found once; the top ten carry under 3.5%. What these receptors recognize is not known. The input for sequencing was CD4+ T cells from PBMCs cultured without peptide, taken before COVID-19 vaccination. The receptor source for this set is a human donor who received a COVID-19 vaccine. CDR3s include the opening cysteine and the closing phenylalanine or tryptophan. Fields, in order: clone size, J gene, D gene, V gene, CDR3 DNA, CDR3 protein. D genes are given only for firm matches. Clone size is not always given. Where it is, it says once, few, many or a class for expanded clones.

- | TRBJ2-5 | - | TRBV7-2 | TGTGCCAGCAGCTCTCTAGCGAAGGAGTACTTC | CASSSLAKEYF
- | TRBJ2-2 | - | TRBV5-1 | TGCGCCAGCAGGAACACCGGGGAGCTGTTTTTT | CASRNTGELFF
- | TRBJ1-5 | - | TRBV27 | TGTGCCAGCAGTTTCGGGGGACGTGGCAATCAGCCCCAGCATTTT | CASSFGGRGNQPQHF
- | TRBJ1-5 | - | TRBV9 | TGTGCCAGCAGCGCCGGAACAGGAGGCAATCAGCCCCAGCATTTT | CASSAGTGGNQPQHF
- | TRBJ1-4 | - | TRBV18 | TGTGCCAGCTCGCGAACCAAAGGGGGAAATGAAAAACTGTTTTTT | CASSRTKGGNEKLFF
few | TRBJ1-1 | - | TRBV5-1 | TGCGCCAGCAGCATCGGGACGGCGAACACTGAAGCTTTCTTT | CASSIGTANTEAFF
- | TRBJ2-5 | TRBD2 | TRBV5-4 | TGTGCCAGCAGCCCAGGACTAGCCTCGGAGACCCAGTACTTC | CASSPGLASETQYF
- | TRBJ1-3 | - | TRBV10-1 | TGCGCCAGCAGTCAGGGAAGCTCTGGAAACACCATATATTTT | CASSQGSSGNTIYF
- | TRBJ2-1 | - | TRBV7-9 | TGTGCCAGCAGCTTATTTAATGAGCAGTTCTTC | CASSLFNEQFF
- | TRBJ2-1 | - | TRBV6-5 | TGTGCCCTCTCGCCCCAGTCGGGCCCCTACAATGAGCAGTTCTTC | CALSPQSGPYNEQFF
- | TRBJ2-5 | - | TRBV5-1 | TGCGCCAGCAGCTTGTTGGCCAGGGAAGAGACCCAGTACTTC | CASSLLAREETQYF
- | TRBJ1-1 | - | TRBV30 | TGTGCCTGGAGTGTAGAGGGGAACAGGGCGAACACTGAAGCTTTCTTT | CAWSVEGNRANTEAFF
once | TRBJ1-2 | TRBD1 | TRBV18 | TGTGCCAGCTCGCCGGGACAGGGCTCTACCAACGATGGCTACACCTTC | CASSPGQGSTNDGYTF
- | TRBJ2-3 | TRBD1 | TRBV5-1 | TGCGCCAGCAGCCGGGACAGGCAAGGAGATACGCAGTATTTT | CASSRDRQGDTQYF
- | TRBJ2-3 | - | TRBV14 | TGTGCCAGCAGCAAACCGGGCACTTATAGCACAGATACGCAGTATTTT | CASSKPGTYSTDTQYF
- | TRBJ2-3 | - | TRBV11-3 | TGTGCCAGCAGCTTAGATTATACGGATACGCAGTATTTT | CASSLDYTDTQYF
- | TRBJ2-3 | - | TRBV3-1/TRBV3-2 | TGTGCCAGCAGCCAAGACATAGGCACCTATACGCAGTATTTT | CASSQDIGTYTQYF
- | TRBJ2-5 | TRBD2 | TRBV12-5 | TGTGCTAGTGGACCCGGGACTAGCCCTGAGACCCAGTACTTC | CASGPGTSPETQYF
- | TRBJ1-2 | - | TRBV19 | TGTGCCAGTAGTAACAAGGGGGGCGCATCCTATGGCTACACCTTC | CASSNKGGASYGYTF
- | TRBJ1-4 | - | TRBV7-2 | TGTGCCAGCAGCTTAAGGGGAGAAAAACTGTTTTTT | CASSLRGEKLFF
- | TRBJ2-3 | TRBD2 | TRBV7-8 | TGTGCCAGCACCGCCGGGACTAGCGGGACTACGCAGTATTTT | CASTAGTSGTTQYF
- | TRBJ2-5 | - | TRBV10-3 | TGTGCCATCAAAGCAGAAGAGACCCAGTACTTC | CAIKAEETQYF
once | TRBJ2-5 | - | TRBV2 | TGTGCCACCCGGGCGGGGGTGGACAGAGAGACCCAGTACTTC | CATRAGVDRETQYF
few | TRBJ1-2 | - | TRBV4-2 | TGTGCCAGCACCTATGGGCAGAACTATGGCTACACCTTC | CASTYGQNYGYTF
few | TRBJ1-5 | - | TRBV5-1 | TGCGCCAGCAGCTTGCAGGGGCCAGGTAGCAATCAGCCCCAGCATTTT | CASSLQGPGSNQPQHF
- | TRBJ1-2 | - | TRBV28 | TGTGCCAGCAGTTTATGGACTAAAACTCAGGGTGGCTACACCTTC | CASSLWTKTQGGYTF
- | TRBJ1-2 | - | TRBV6-6 | TGTGCCAGCAGTTACATCAGGGGAGAGGGTGGCTACACCTTC | CASSYIRGEGGYTF
once | TRBJ2-2 | TRBD2 | TRBV19 | TGTGCCAGTAGTTTAGCGGGGGGAACCGGGGAGCTGTTTTTT | CASSLAGGTGELFF
- | TRBJ1-3 | - | TRBV5-1 | TGCGCCAGCAGTCAACAGGCCGGGACGAACTCTGGAAACACCATATATTTT | CASSQQAGTNSGNTIYF
few | TRBJ2-2 | - | TRBV4-1 | TGCGCCAGCAGCCAAGCAGGGTATCTCACCGGGGAGCTGTTTTTT | CASSQAGYLTGELFF
- | TRBJ1-2 | - | TRBV5-4 | TGTGCCAGCAGCCCTCGTCCAGGGTCGGGTATCGGCTACACCTTC | CASSPRPGSGIGYTF
- | TRBJ2-1 | TRBD1 | TRBV19 | TGTGCCAGTAGTATCTCCGGGACAGGCTCCTACAATGAGCAGTTCTTC | CASSISGTGSYNEQFF
once | TRBJ2-6 | - | TRBV29-1 | TGCAGCGTTGAAGGAGACGGGACCGGGGCCAACGTCCTGACTTTC | CSVEGDGTGANVLTF
once | TRBJ2-2 | - | TRBV6-5 | TGTGCCAGCAGTTACAGGGGTGGCACCGGGGAGCTGTTTTTT | CASSYRGGTGELFF
- | TRBJ2-3 | - | TRBV4-1 | TGCGCCAGCAGCCAGAGTGACCGGGGCACAGATACGCAGTATTTT | CASSQSDRGTDTQYF
- | TRBJ2-1 | - | TRBV5-1 | TGCGCCAGCAGCTTGGCGACGGGGAACAATGAGCAGTTCTTC | CASSLATGNNEQFF
few | TRBJ1-1 | - | TRBV12-5 | TGTGCTAGTGGTGGCCGGGCAGGGGCCACTGAAGCTTTCTTT | CASGGRAGATEAFF
- | TRBJ2-3 | - | TRBV3-1/TRBV3-2 | TGTGCCAGCAGCCATCAGGGGTCCACAGATACGCAGTATTTT | CASSHQGSTDTQYF
- | TRBJ1-3 | TRBD1 | TRBV4-1 | TGCGCCAGCAGCCTCTCGGGACAGGGGGCTTCTGGAAACACCATATATTTT | CASSLSGQGASGNTIYF
few | TRBJ2-2 | - | TRBV5-5 | TGTGCCAGCAGCTTGTCAGGGTACGCCGGGGAGCTGTTTTTT | CASSLSGYAGELFF
- | TRBJ2-3 | - | TRBV29-1 | TGCAGCGTTGGAGGGCTAGACAGCACAGATACGCAGTATTTT | CSVGGLDSTDTQYF